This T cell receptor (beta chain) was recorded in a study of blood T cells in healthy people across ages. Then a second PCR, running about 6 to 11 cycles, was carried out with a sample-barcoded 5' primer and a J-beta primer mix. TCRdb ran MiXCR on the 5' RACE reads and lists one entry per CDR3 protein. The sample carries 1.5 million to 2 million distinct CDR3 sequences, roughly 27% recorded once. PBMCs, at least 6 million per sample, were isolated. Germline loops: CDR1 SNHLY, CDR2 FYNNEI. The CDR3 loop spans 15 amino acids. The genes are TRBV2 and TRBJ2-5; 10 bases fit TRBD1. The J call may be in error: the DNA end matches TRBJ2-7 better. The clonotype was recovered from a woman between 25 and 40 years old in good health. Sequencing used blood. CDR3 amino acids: CATGNRDRGSNEQYF. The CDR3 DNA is TGTGCCACCGGAAATAGGGACAGGGGTAGCAACGAGCAGTACTTC.